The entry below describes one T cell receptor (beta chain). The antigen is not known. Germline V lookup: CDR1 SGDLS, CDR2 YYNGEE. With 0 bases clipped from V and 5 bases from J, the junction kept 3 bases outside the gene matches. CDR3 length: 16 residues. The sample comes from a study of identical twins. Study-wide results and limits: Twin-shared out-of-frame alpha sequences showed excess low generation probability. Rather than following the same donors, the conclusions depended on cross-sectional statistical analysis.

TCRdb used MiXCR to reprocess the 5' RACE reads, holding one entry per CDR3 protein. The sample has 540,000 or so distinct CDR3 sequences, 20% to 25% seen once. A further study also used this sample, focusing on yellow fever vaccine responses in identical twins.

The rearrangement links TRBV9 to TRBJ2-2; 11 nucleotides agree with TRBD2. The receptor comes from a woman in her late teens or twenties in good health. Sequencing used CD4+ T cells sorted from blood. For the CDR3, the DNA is TGTGCCAGCAGCGTAGCCCCTAGCGGGAGGACCGGGGAGCTGTTTTTT. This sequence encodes CASSVAPSGRTGELFF. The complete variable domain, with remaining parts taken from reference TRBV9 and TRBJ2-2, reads DSGVTQTPKHLITATGQRVTLRCSPRSGDLSVYWYQQSLDQGLQFLIQYYNGEERAKGNILERFSAQQFPDLHSELNLSSLELGDSALYFCASSVAPSGRTGELFFGEGSRLTVL.